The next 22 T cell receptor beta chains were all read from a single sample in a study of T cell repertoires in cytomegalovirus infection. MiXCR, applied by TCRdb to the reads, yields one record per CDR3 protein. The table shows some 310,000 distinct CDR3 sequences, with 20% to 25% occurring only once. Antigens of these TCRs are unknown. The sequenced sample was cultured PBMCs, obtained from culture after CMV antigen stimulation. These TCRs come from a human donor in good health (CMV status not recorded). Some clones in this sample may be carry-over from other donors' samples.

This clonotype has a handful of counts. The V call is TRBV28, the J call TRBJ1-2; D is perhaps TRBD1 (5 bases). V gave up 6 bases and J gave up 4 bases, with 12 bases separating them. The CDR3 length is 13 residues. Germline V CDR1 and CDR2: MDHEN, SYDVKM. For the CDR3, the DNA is TGTGCCAGCAGCCCCGGGGGAAGCTATGGCTACACCTTC. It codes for CASSPGGSYGYTF.

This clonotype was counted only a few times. The CDR3 reads CASSQGTGNYEQYF. Written as DNA, the CDR3 is TGTGCCAGCAGCCAAGGGACAGGGAACTACGAGCAGTACTTC. The J gene is TRBJ2-7, the V gene TRBV5-4; TRBD1 aligns across 9 bases. V was pared by 4 bases and J by 3 bases, with 5 bases of the junction left unmatched. Germline loops: CDR1 SGHNT, CDR2 YYREEE (reference sequence). CDR3 size: 14 residues.

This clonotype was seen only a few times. CDR3 region: CASSHPRPSLETQYF. CDR3 coding DNA: TGTGCCAGCAGCCACCCGAGACCATCCCTGGAGACCCAGTACTTC. The rearrangement joins TRBV12-3 or TRBV12-4 to TRBJ2-5; D gene uncertain. The CDR3 loop spans 15 amino acids. Deletions cut 6 bases from V and 5 bases from J, with 19 bases between.

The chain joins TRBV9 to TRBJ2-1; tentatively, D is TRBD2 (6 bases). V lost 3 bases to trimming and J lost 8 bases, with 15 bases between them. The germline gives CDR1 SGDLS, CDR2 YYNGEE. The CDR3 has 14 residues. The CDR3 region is CASSALPGEYEQFF. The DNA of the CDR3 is TGTGCCAGCAGCGCCCTCCCGGGAGAGTATGAGCAGTTCTTC.

The CDR3 here is CSAKYQETQYF. DNA of the CDR3: TGCAGTGCGAAGTACCAAGAGACCCAGTACTTC. V gene TRBV20-1 combines with J gene TRBJ2-5; the D is unclear. There are 11 residues in the CDR3. The germline V gene encodes CDR1 DFQATT and CDR2 SNEGSKA (reference sequence). Trimming removed 6 bases at V and 0 bases at J, with 5 bases between.

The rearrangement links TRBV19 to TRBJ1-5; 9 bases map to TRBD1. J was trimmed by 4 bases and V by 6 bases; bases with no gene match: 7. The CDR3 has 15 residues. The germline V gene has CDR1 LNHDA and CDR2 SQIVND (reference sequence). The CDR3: CASSDLQGANQPQHF. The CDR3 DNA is TGTGCCAGTAGCGACCTACAGGGGGCAAATCAGCCCCAGCATTTT.

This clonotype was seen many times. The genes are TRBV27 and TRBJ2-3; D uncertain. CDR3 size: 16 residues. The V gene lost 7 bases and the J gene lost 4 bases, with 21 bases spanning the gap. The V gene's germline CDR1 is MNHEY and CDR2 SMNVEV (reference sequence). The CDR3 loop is CASTDFGPPPADTQYF. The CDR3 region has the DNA TGTGCCAGCACCGATTTTGGGCCCCCACCAGCAGATACGCAGTATTTT.

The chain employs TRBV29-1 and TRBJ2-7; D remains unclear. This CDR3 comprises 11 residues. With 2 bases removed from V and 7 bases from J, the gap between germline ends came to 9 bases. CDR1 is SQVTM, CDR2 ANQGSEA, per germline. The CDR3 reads CSVESRTEQYF. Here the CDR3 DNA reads TGCAGCGTTGAATCGAGAACGGAGCAGTACTTC.

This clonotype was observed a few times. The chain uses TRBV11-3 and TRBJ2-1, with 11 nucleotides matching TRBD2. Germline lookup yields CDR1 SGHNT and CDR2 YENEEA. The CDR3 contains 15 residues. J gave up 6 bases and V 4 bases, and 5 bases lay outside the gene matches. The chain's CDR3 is CASSSLSGRANEQFF. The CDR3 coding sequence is TGTGCCAGCAGCTCCCTTAGCGGGAGGGCCAATGAGCAGTTCTTC.

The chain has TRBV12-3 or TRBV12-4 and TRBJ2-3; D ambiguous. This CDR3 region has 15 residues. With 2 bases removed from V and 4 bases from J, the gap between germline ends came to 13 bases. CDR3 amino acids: CASSLRASYPDTQYF. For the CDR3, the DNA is TGTGCCAGCAGTTTAAGGGCGTCCTACCCAGATACGCAGTATTTT.

The CDR3 sequence is CASSWGANEQFF. In nucleotides, the CDR3 is TGTGCCAGCAGTTGGGGCGCCAATGAGCAGTTCTTC. The rearrangement uses TRBV7-6 and TRBJ2-1; D possibly corresponds to TRBD1 (5 bases). The CDR3 sequence is 12 residues long. V lost 6 bases and J 6 bases, leaving 9 bases between the germline ends. CDR1 SGHVS and CDR2 FNYEAQ come from the germline V gene.

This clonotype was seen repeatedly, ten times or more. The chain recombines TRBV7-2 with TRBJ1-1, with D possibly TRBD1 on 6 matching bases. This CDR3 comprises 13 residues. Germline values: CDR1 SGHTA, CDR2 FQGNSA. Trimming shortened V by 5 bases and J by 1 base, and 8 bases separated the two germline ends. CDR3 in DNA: TGTGCCAGCAGCCCGGGACAGAACACTGAAGCTTTCTTT. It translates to CASSPGQNTEAFF.

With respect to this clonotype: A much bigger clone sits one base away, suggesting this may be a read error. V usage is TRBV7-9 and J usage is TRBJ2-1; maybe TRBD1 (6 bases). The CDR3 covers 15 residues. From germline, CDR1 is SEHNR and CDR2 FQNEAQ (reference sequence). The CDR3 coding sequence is TGTGCCAGCAGCCCCTCCTCTAGAGGGGACAATGAGCAGCTCTTC. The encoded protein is CASSPSSRGDNEQLF.

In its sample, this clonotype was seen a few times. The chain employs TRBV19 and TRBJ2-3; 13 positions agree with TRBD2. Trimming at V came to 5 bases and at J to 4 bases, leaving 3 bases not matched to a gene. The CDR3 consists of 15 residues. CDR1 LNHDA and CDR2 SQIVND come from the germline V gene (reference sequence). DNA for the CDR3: TGTGCCAGTAGTGGGACTAGCGGGATGGCAGATACGCAGTATTTT. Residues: CASSGTSGMADTQYF.

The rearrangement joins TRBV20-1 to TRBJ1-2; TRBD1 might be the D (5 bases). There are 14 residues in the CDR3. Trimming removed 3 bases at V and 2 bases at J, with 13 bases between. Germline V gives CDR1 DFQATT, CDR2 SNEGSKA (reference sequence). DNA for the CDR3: TGCAGTGCTAGCCTACCGGGACGGAACTATGGCTACACCTTC. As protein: CSASLPGRNYGYTF.

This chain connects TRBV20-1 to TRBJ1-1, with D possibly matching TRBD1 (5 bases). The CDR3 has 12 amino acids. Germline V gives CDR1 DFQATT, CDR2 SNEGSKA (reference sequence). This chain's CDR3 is CSGATQNTEAFF. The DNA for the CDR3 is TGCAGCGGGGCCACCCAGAACACTGAAGCTTTCTTT.

The CDR3 loop reads CATRKMSSGNTIYF. The CDR3 DNA reads TGTGCCACACGAAAGATGAGCTCTGGAAACACCATATATTTT. V is TRBV15 and J is TRBJ1-3; no reliable D call. CDR1 and CDR2 (germline): LNHNV, YYDKDF (reference sequence). This CDR3 has 14 residues. V dropped 9 bases and J dropped 0 bases, with 12 bases sitting between them.

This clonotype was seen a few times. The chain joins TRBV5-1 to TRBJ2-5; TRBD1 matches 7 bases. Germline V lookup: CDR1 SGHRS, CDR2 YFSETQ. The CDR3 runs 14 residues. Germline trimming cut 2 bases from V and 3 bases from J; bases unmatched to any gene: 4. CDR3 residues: CASSFTGEKETQYF. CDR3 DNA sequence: TGCGCCAGCAGCTTTACAGGGGAGAAAGAGACCCAGTACTTC.

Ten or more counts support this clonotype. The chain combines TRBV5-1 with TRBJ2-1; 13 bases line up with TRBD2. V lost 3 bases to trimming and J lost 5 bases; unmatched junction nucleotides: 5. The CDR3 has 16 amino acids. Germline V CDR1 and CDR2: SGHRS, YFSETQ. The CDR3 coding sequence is TGCGCCAGCAGCTCGGGACTAGCGGGAAAGAACAATGAGCAGTTCTTC. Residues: CASSSGLAGKNNEQFF.

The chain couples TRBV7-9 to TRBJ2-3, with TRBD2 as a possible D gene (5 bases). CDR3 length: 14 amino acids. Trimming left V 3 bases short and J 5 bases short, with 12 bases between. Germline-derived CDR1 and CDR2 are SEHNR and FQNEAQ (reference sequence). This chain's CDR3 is CASSFGAAGDTQYF. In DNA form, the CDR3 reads TGTGCCAGCAGCTTTGGAGCGGCGGGAGATACGCAGTATTTT.

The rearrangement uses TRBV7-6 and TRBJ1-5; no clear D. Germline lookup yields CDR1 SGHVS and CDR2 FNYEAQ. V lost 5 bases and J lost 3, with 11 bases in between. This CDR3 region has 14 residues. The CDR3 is CASSAPLDNQPQHF. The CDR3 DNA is TGTGCCAGCAGCGCCCCATTAGACAATCAGCCCCAGCATTTT.

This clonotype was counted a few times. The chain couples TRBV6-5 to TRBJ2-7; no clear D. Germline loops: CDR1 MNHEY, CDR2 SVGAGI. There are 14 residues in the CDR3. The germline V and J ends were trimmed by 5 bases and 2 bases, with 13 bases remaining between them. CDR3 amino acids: CASSNTALPYEQYF. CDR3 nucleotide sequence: TGTGCCAGCAGTAACACGGCCCTTCCCTACGAGCAGTACTTC.